The entry below describes one T cell receptor beta chain. The antigen remains undetermined. CDR1 MNHNS and CDR2 SASEGT come from the germline V gene. V lost 1 base and J lost 0, with 9 bases in between. The CDR3 has 15 amino acids. This sample was included in a study of OX40 agonist ivuxolimab in advanced cancers. Study results and caveats: Among T cells, CD8+ cells averaged more expanded clones than CD4+ cells.

Sequencing was performed with immunoSEQ multiplex PCR; in TCRdb, only in-frame clones are kept and a portion is missing. The sample has more than 25,000 clones; over 90% are singletons. Anyone with autoimmune disease history or systemic immunosuppression was excluded. Here the sequenced sample was CD4+ or CD8+ T cells sorted from blood, taken in a trial of the OX40 agonist ivuxolimab. The rearrangement uses TRBV6-1 and TRBJ1-2, with D unresolved. The TCR comes from an adult with an advanced solid tumor such as melanoma, head and neck, liver or kidney cancer. The chain's CDR3 is CASSEESYPNYGYTF. For the CDR3, the DNA is TGTGCCAGCAGTGAAGAGAGCTACCCTAACTATGGCTACACCTTC.